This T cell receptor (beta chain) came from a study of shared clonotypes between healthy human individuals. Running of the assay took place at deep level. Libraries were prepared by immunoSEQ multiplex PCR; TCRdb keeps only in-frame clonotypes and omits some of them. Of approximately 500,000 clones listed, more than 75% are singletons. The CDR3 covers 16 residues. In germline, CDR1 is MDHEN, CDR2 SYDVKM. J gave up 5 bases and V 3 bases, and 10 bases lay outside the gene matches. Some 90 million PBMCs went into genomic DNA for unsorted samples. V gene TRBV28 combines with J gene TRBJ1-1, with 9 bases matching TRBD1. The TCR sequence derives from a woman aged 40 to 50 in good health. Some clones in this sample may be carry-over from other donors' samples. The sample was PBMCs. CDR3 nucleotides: TGTGCCAGCAGTTTTCCGATGACAGGGGGACGTACTGAAGCTTTCTTT. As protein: CASSFPMTGGRTEAFF.